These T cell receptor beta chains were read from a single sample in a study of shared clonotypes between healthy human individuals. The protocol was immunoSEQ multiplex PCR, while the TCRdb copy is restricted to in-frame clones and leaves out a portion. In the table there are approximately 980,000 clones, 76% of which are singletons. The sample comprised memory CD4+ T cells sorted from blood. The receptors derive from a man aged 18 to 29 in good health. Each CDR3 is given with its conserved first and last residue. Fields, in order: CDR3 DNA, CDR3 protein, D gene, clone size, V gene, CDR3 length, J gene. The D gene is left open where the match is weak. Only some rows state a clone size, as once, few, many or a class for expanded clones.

cdr3_nt: TGCGCCAGCGGGGACTACAATGAGCAGTTCTTC
cdr3_aa: CASGDYNEQFF
d_call: -
clone_size: -
v_call: TRBV10-1
cdr3_length: 11
j_call: TRBJ2-1

cdr3_nt: TGCGCCAGCAGCTCGACAGCTAACTATGGCTACACCTTC
cdr3_aa: CASSSTANYGYTF
d_call: -
clone_size: -
v_call: TRBV5-1
cdr3_length: 13
j_call: TRBJ1-2

cdr3_nt: TGTGCCAGCAGTCCCTCGGACAGATACGAGCAGTACTTC
cdr3_aa: CASSPSDRYEQYF
d_call: -
clone_size: once
v_call: TRBV27
cdr3_length: 13
j_call: TRBJ2-7

cdr3_nt: TGTGCCAGCAGTTCCGGGACAGGGGGTACAAATGAGCAGTTCTTC
cdr3_aa: CASSSGTGGTNEQFF
d_call: TRBD1
clone_size: -
v_call: TRBV7-3
cdr3_length: 15
j_call: TRBJ2-1

cdr3_nt: TGTGCCAGCAGCTTAGGGACAGGGGGCTCCTACGAGCAGTACTTC
cdr3_aa: CASSLGTGGSYEQYF
d_call: TRBD1
clone_size: -
v_call: TRBV7-3
cdr3_length: 15
j_call: TRBJ2-7

cdr3_nt: TGTGCCAGCAGCTTGGGCCGGACCCCGTCGGTAGGTGCCACCATATATTTT
cdr3_aa: CASSLGRTPSVGATIYF
d_call: -
clone_size: -
v_call: TRBV5-6
cdr3_length: 17
j_call: TRBJ1-3

cdr3_nt: TGTGCCAGCAGCCAACAGGGGAACTCCTACGAGCAGTACTTC
cdr3_aa: CASSQQGNSYEQYF
d_call: TRBD1
clone_size: once
v_call: TRBV5-4
cdr3_length: 14
j_call: TRBJ2-7

cdr3_nt: TGTGCCAGCAGCCCGGCGGGGAATTCCTATAATTCACCCCTCCACTTT
cdr3_aa: CASSPAGNSYNSPLHF
d_call: -
clone_size: -
v_call: TRBV7-8
cdr3_length: 16
j_call: TRBJ1-6

cdr3_nt: TGTGCCAGCAGCTTACAACCCCCACTGGACAGCAATCAGCCCCAGCATTTT
cdr3_aa: CASSLQPPLDSNQPQHF
d_call: -
clone_size: -
v_call: TRBV7-2
cdr3_length: 17
j_call: TRBJ1-5

cdr3_nt: TGTGCCAGCAGTCGACAGTTCCGCGAGACCCAGTACTTC
cdr3_aa: CASSRQFRETQYF
d_call: -
clone_size: -
v_call: TRBV6-5
cdr3_length: 13
j_call: TRBJ2-5

cdr3_nt: TGTGCCAGCAACATAAGGGGTTCACCCCTCCACTTT
cdr3_aa: CASNIRGSPLHF
d_call: -
clone_size: -
v_call: TRBV7-9
cdr3_length: 12
j_call: TRBJ1-6

cdr3_nt: TGCGCCAGCAGCTTGGAAGGACGCGGCGAGACCCAGTACTTC
cdr3_aa: CASSLEGRGETQYF
d_call: -
clone_size: once
v_call: TRBV5-1
cdr3_length: 14
j_call: TRBJ2-5

cdr3_nt: TGTGCCAGCTCACCACCGGGCGGGGGGCGAACTAGCAATGAGCAGTTCTTC
cdr3_aa: CASSPPGGGRTSNEQFF
d_call: TRBD2
clone_size: -
v_call: TRBV18
cdr3_length: 17
j_call: TRBJ2-1

cdr3_nt: TGTGCCAGCAGTTTATCTTGGGGACAGGGGTTTACCGGGGAGCTGTTTTTT
cdr3_aa: CASSLSWGQGFTGELFF
d_call: TRBD1
clone_size: -
v_call: TRBV27
cdr3_length: 17
j_call: TRBJ2-2

cdr3_nt: TGTGCCAGCTCACCACAGGGGCAAGGAAACACCATATATTTT
cdr3_aa: CASSPQGQGNTIYF
d_call: -
clone_size: -
v_call: TRBV18
cdr3_length: 14
j_call: TRBJ1-3

cdr3_nt: TGCGCCAGCAGCTTGGTTTTTCTGAACACTGAAGCTTTCTTT
cdr3_aa: CASSLVFLNTEAFF
d_call: -
clone_size: -
v_call: TRBV5-1
cdr3_length: 14
j_call: TRBJ1-1

cdr3_nt: TGTGCCAGCAGCTTGGGTACAGGGGAAGTGGCGAACATTCAGTACTTC
cdr3_aa: CASSLGTGEVANIQYF
d_call: TRBD1
clone_size: -
v_call: TRBV5-6
cdr3_length: 16
j_call: TRBJ2-4

cdr3_nt: TGTGCCAGCAGCCCCCCCGGGCACCACTATGGCTACACCTTC
cdr3_aa: CASSPPGHHYGYTF
d_call: -
clone_size: -
v_call: TRBV12-1
cdr3_length: 14
j_call: TRBJ1-2

cdr3_nt: TGCGCCAGCAGTGAGCCGTCGACAGGGAACACAGATACGCAGTATTTT
cdr3_aa: CASSEPSTGNTDTQYF
d_call: TRBD1
clone_size: -
v_call: TRBV10-2
cdr3_length: 16
j_call: TRBJ2-3

cdr3_nt: TGTGCCAGTAGCGTCCCTTTTAGGACAACCTCCCAGCATTTT
cdr3_aa: CASSVPFRTTSQHF
d_call: -
clone_size: -
v_call: TRBV19
cdr3_length: 14
j_call: TRBJ1-5

cdr3_nt: TGCGCCAGCAGCCAAGTGGCTAGAGCCTACGAGCAGTACTTC
cdr3_aa: CASSQVARAYEQYF
d_call: -
clone_size: -
v_call: TRBV4-1
cdr3_length: 14
j_call: TRBJ2-7

cdr3_nt: TGTGCCAGCAGACGGGGGGGAGAACTGTTTTTT
cdr3_aa: CASRRGGELFF
d_call: -
clone_size: -
v_call: TRBV13
cdr3_length: 11
j_call: TRBJ1-4

cdr3_nt: TGTGCCAGCAGCTTTGGCTCGTACAATGAAAAACTGTTTTTT
cdr3_aa: CASSFGSYNEKLFF
d_call: -
clone_size: -
v_call: TRBV5-6
cdr3_length: 14
j_call: TRBJ1-4

cdr3_nt: TGTGCCAGCAGCTTAGCTTACGGGACGAATCAGCCCCAGCATTTT
cdr3_aa: CASSLAYGTNQPQHF
d_call: -
clone_size: once
v_call: TRBV7-2
cdr3_length: 15
j_call: TRBJ1-5

cdr3_nt: TGCGCCAGCAGGACAGGCCCAACTAATGAAAAACTGTTTTTT
cdr3_aa: CASRTGPTNEKLFF
d_call: -
clone_size: few
v_call: TRBV5-1
cdr3_length: 14
j_call: TRBJ1-4

cdr3_nt: TGCGCCAGCAGCCAGCAGAGCTTAGCGGGAGGGCCTGGGGCAGATACGCAGTATTTT
cdr3_aa: CASSQQSLAGGPGADTQYF
d_call: TRBD2
clone_size: -
v_call: TRBV5-1
cdr3_length: 19
j_call: TRBJ2-3

cdr3_nt: TGTGCCAGCAGTTCCTCTAGCGGTACTTACAATGAGCAGTTCTTC
cdr3_aa: CASSSSSGTYNEQFF
d_call: TRBD2
clone_size: -
v_call: TRBV6-5
cdr3_length: 15
j_call: TRBJ2-1

cdr3_nt: TGTGCCAGCTCACCACCGAATGGGGCCGGGGAGCTGTTTTTT
cdr3_aa: CASSPPNGAGELFF
d_call: -
clone_size: -
v_call: TRBV18
cdr3_length: 14
j_call: TRBJ2-2

cdr3_nt: TGTGCCAGCAGCGTAGGCTCGGAGAAGTCACCCCTCCACTTT
cdr3_aa: CASSVGSEKSPLHF
d_call: -
clone_size: -
v_call: TRBV9
cdr3_length: 14
j_call: TRBJ1-6

cdr3_nt: TGTGCCAGCAGCAGAAGGCAAAAGCAGCCCCAGCATTTT
cdr3_aa: CASSRRQKQPQHF
d_call: -
clone_size: many
v_call: TRBV21-1
cdr3_length: 13
j_call: TRBJ1-5

cdr3_nt: TGTGCCAGCAGCTTAAGGTTCCCAGATACGCAGTATTTT
cdr3_aa: CASSLRFPDTQYF
d_call: -
clone_size: -
v_call: TRBV5-4
cdr3_length: 13
j_call: TRBJ2-3

cdr3_nt: TGTGCCAGCAGCTCAGACGTTGGACACCGCTACGAGCAGTACTTC
cdr3_aa: CASSSDVGHRYEQYF
d_call: -
clone_size: -
v_call: TRBV7-9
cdr3_length: 15
j_call: TRBJ2-7

cdr3_nt: TGCAGCGCCTTCCGCTACGAGCAGTACTTC
cdr3_aa: CSAFRYEQYF
d_call: -
clone_size: -
v_call: TRBV29-1
cdr3_length: 10
j_call: TRBJ2-7

cdr3_nt: TGTGCCAGCAGCGTAAGGGGGTTGACTAAAGAGACCCAGTACTTC
cdr3_aa: CASSVRGLTKETQYF
d_call: -
clone_size: -
v_call: TRBV9
cdr3_length: 15
j_call: TRBJ2-5

cdr3_nt: TGCGCCAGCAGCTTGGACCCGGTGAACACTGAAGCTTTCTTT
cdr3_aa: CASSLDPVNTEAFF
d_call: -
clone_size: few
v_call: TRBV5-1
cdr3_length: 14
j_call: TRBJ1-1

cdr3_nt: TGTGCCAGCAGCTTGGGACAGGGTGTAGCGCAGCCCCAGCATTTT
cdr3_aa: CASSLGQGVAQPQHF
d_call: TRBD1
clone_size: once
v_call: TRBV5-6
cdr3_length: 15
j_call: TRBJ1-5

cdr3_nt: TGCGCCAGCAGCCAAGTCCCAGCCTTTGCAACTAATGAAAAACTGTTTTTT
cdr3_aa: CASSQVPAFATNEKLFF
d_call: -
clone_size: -
v_call: TRBV4-1
cdr3_length: 17
j_call: TRBJ1-4

cdr3_nt: TGTGCCAGCAAACACGGGAGTCGAAACGAGCAGTACTTC
cdr3_aa: CASKHGSRNEQYF
d_call: -
clone_size: -
v_call: TRBV7-9
cdr3_length: 13
j_call: TRBJ2-7

cdr3_nt: TGCGCCAGCAGCTTGGTAGCTAGCGGAGCGGGGACCCAGTACTTC
cdr3_aa: CASSLVASGAGTQYF
d_call: TRBD2
clone_size: few
v_call: TRBV5-1
cdr3_length: 15
j_call: TRBJ2-5